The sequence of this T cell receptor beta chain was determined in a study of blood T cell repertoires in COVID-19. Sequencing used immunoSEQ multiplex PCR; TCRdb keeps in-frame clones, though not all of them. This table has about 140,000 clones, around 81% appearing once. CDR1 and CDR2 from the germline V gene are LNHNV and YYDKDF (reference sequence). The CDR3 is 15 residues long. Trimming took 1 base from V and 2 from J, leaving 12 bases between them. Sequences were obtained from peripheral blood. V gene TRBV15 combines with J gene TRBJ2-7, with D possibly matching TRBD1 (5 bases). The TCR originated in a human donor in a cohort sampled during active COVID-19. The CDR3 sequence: CATSRVDTGTYEQYF. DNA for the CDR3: TGTGCCACCAGCAGAGTAGATACAGGTACCTACGAGCAGTACTTC.